This TCR beta chain was observed in a study of radiation and T cells in renal cell carcinoma. Study at large: Nephrectomy followed 15 Gy stereotactic body radiation by 4 weeks. Study-wide points: From baseline, blood top tumor clonotypes peaked at 2 weeks post-radiation. Pretreatment tumor biopsies were lacking, so baseline clonotypes are unknown.

Documented time point: baseline pretreatment blood. Treatment defined: 15 Gy SBRT to primary tumor, nephrectomy 4 weeks later. Serial blood draws occurred at baseline and 2 and 4 weeks post-SBRT. V was pared by 4 bases and J by 1 base, with 16 bases between. The germline CDR1 and CDR2 sequences are MNHNS and SASEGT. The CDR3 extends over 16 amino acids. Comment on this clone: Its matching antigen is unknown.

This table comes from immunoSEQ multiplex PCR, and its TCRdb copy is limited to in-frame clones, with some not included. The sample lists 40,000 to 50,000 clones, roughly 84% occurring once. The sequenced sample was blood, obtained from a patient whose treatment included radiotherapy and nephrectomy. The TCR comes from a woman between 70 and 85 years old with renal cell carcinoma. V and J are TRBV6-1 and TRBJ2-5; TRBD1 might be the D (6 bases). In DNA, the CDR3 is TGTGCCAGCAGTGCGTCCTACGGACAGTTCCAAGAGACCCAGTACTTC. The encoded protein is CASSASYGQFQETQYF.